The T cell receptor beta chain described here comes from a study of Tregs in tolerant kidney transplant recipients. The CDR3 has 15 residues. Looked up from germline, CDR1 is MNHNS and CDR2 is SASEGT. After removal of 6 bases from V and 1 base from J, the junction contained 7 bases not matched to a gene. Sequencing was performed with immunoSEQ multiplex PCR; in TCRdb, only in-frame clones are kept and a portion is missing. Among around 64,000 clones listed, roughly 86% were seen once. Recipients received nonmyeloablative bone marrow transplants from related graft donors, with transient mixed chimerism. As for this clone: Its matching antigen is unknown.

The study's findings and limits: Donor-specific Treg expansion exceeded global Treg expansion in tolerant patients, suggesting antigen drive. The most relevant donor-specific Treg TCRbeta repertoire apparently came from expansion with activated donor B cells.

The receptor was isolated from a human patient who received a combined kidney and bone marrow transplant. Some T cells could come from the graft donor. The material sequenced was CD4+ T cells from blood (PBMCs), taken 6 months after the transplant. The chain combines TRBV6-1 with TRBJ1-1; TRBD1 matches 8 bases. CDR3 sequence reads: CASSRRDRGNTEAFF. The CDR3 DNA reads TGTGCCAGCAGCCGTCGCGACAGGGGGAACACTGAAGCTTTCTTT.